The 14 T cell receptor beta chains reported below all come from one sample, sequenced in a study of CXCR3-negative and CXCR3-positive naive CD8 T cells. General study results and limits: Naive cells positive for CXCR3 carried more hydrophobic TRB CDR3s than CXCR3-negative ones.

Which antigens these TCRs recognize remains unknown. UMI labels and 5' RACE were used to prepare the TRB cDNA libraries. TCRdb reprocessed the 5' RACE reads, with one entry per CDR3 protein and no DNA. The sample totals about 150,000 distinct CDR3 sequences. The source material was naive CXCR3+ CD8+ T cells from blood. Subset here: CD45RO-CCR7+CD27+CD95- naive CD8+ T cells expressing CXCR3 (TNR3+). These TCRs come from a human donor in good health. Some clones in this sample may be carry-over from other donors' samples.

The chain is built from TRBV12-3 or TRBV12-4 and TRBJ2-7; no DNA is available, so the TRBD1 call from TCRdb remains unchecked. The CDR3 is made up of 15 amino acids. CDR3 amino acids: CASSLQGLTYERQYF.

V is TRBV7-9 and J is TRBJ2-3; the TCRdb call, TRBD2, lacks DNA for checking. Germline assignment: CDR1 SEHNR and CDR2 FQNEAQ (reference sequence). This CDR3 comprises 14 residues. The CDR3: CASRQGSSGDTQYF.

The gene calls are TRBV28 and TRBJ1-1; TCRdb outputs TRBD1, but without DNA this stays unchecked. The CDR3 has 12 residues. Germline V lookup: CDR1 MDHEN, CDR2 SYDVKM. The CDR3 is CASRTGVPEAFF.

The chain uses TRBV6-4 and TRBJ2-3; the TCRdb D gene call, TRBD2, has no DNA to confirm it. Germline CDR1 and CDR2: MRHNA and SNTAGT. The CDR3 has 16 amino acids. CDR3 amino acids: CASSDEPSGGGDTKYF.

The rearrangement joins TRBV7-9 to TRBJ2-7; TCRdb's D call of TRBD1 is untestable without DNA. This CDR3 region has 15 residues. CDR1 and CDR2 from the germline V gene are SEHNR and FQNEAQ (reference sequence). The CDR3: CASSLKGRGDYEQYF.

The chain has TRBV6-7 and TRBJ1-5. Being an ORF, TRBV6-7 has a function that is uncertain. This CDR3 comprises 14 residues. CDR3 residues: CASSYAGCNQPQHF.

V usage is TRBV20-1 and J usage is TRBJ2-1; the D gene TCRdb calls, TRBD2, cannot be checked with no DNA. Germline assignment: CDR1 DFQATT and CDR2 SNEGSKA (reference sequence). This CDR3 region has 14 residues. The CDR3 here is CSAQGLPGYNEQFF.

The rearrangement joins TRBV10-3 to TRBJ2-1; as DNA is missing, the TRBD1 call by TCRdb cannot be tested. Germline V gives CDR1 ENHRY, CDR2 SYGVKD. The CDR3 spans 17 residues. The CDR3 protein is CAISERTGTGGDNEQFF.

This chain uses TRBV14 with TRBJ2-2; with no DNA, the TCRdb D assignment of TRBD1 cannot be verified. The CDR3 is 18 residues long. CDR1 SGHDN and CDR2 FVKESK come from the germline V gene. CDR3 amino acids: CASSQDRTYGLWTGELFF.

This sequence joins TRBV6-1 and TRBJ1-1; TCRdb returns TRBD1, unconfirmable since there is no DNA. Per the germline V gene, CDR1 is MNHNS and CDR2 is SASEGT. The CDR3 has 18 residues. The chain's CDR3 is CASSTGDSGGLGNTEAFF.

This CDR3 reads CASSPPGRGYYEQYF. The rearrangement uses TRBV3-1 and TRBJ2-7; TCRdb outputs TRBD1, but without DNA this stays unchecked. The CDR3 runs to 15 residues. The germline V gene has CDR1 LGHDT and CDR2 YNNKEL (reference sequence).

The chain is built from TRBV20-1 and TRBJ1-1; TCRdb's D call of TRBD1 is untestable without DNA. Looked up from germline, CDR1 is DFQATT and CDR2 is SNEGSKA (reference sequence). This CDR3 region has 15 residues. The CDR3: CSARDLGGGNTEAFF.

This rearrangement joins TRBV20-1 to TRBJ1-1. The CDR3 has 14 amino acids. Germline V lookup: CDR1 DFQATT, CDR2 SNEGSKA (reference sequence). CDR3 amino acids: CSASHGGANTEAFF.

The rearrangement uses TRBV28 and TRBJ2-5. The CDR3 sequence is 16 residues long. CDR1 MDHEN and CDR2 SYDVKM come from the germline V gene. Here the CDR3 reads CASSSGRSTPQETQYF.